This TCR beta chain was retrieved from a study of neurological immune-mediated disorders. This clonotype was detected only a few times. Its antigen is unidentified. Relative to the germline gene, one junction end is altered; a read error may explain this. From germline, CDR1 is DFQATT and CDR2 SNEGSKA (reference sequence). The CDR3 runs to 17 residues. The study, taken as a whole, reports: Among expanded clones, no CDR3 amino acid sequences were shared across subjects, a pattern suggesting private repertoires in all groups.

Synthesis of cDNA was accomplished via 5'RACE employing 10-nucleotide random UMIs. TCRdb processed the 5' RACE reads anew with MiXCR; each CDR3 protein has one entry. Among about 62,000 distinct CDR3 sequences, 3.5% to 4.5% were seen once, and the ten largest hold about 2%. The chain uses TRBV20-1 and TRBJ2-6; TRBD1 is a possible D gene (6 bases). Specimen: PBMCs. This TCR came from a woman in her forties or fifties with multiple sclerosis. CDR3 loop: CSARVSRTVSGAKVLTF. As DNA, the CDR3 is TGCAGTGCTAGAGTTAGTAGGACAGTCTCTGGGGCCAAAGTCCTGACTTTC.